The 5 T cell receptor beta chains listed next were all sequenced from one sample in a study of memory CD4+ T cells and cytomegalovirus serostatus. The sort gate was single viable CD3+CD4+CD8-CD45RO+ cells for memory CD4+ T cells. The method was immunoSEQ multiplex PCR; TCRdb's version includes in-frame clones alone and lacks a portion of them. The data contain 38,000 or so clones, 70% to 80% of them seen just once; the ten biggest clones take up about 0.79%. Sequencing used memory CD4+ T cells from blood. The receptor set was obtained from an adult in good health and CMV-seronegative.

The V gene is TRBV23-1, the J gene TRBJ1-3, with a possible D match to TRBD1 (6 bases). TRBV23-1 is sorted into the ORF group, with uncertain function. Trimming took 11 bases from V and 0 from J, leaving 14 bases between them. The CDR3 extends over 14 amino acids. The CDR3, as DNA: TGCGCCCCAGGGGAGGACCCCTCTGGAAACACCATATATTTT. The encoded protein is CAPGEDPSGNTIYF.

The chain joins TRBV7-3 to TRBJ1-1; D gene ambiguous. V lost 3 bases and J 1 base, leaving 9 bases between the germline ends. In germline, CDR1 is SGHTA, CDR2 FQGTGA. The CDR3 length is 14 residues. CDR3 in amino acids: CASSLLAGNTEAFF. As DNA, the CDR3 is TGTGCCAGCAGCTTGCTAGCGGGGAACACTGAAGCTTTCTTT.

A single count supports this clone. As DNA, the CDR3 is TGTGCCATCAATCTGGGAGATGGCTACACCTTC. Amino acids: CAINLGDGYTF. The genes are TRBV10-3 and TRBJ1-2; D gene ambiguous. Trimming removed 7 bases from V and 6 bases from J, with 9 bases in between. Germline V gene sequence: CDR1 ENHRY, CDR2 SYGVKD. The CDR3 consists of 11 residues.

The CDR3 bases are TGTGCCAGCAGCGCGTACAGGGAGGGCACTGAAGCTTTCTTT. As protein: CASSAYREGTEAFF. The chain recombines TRBV7-9 with TRBJ1-1, with TRBD1 as a possible D gene (6 bases). CDR1 is SEHNR, CDR2 FQNEAQ, per germline (reference sequence). V was cut by 5 bases and J by 4 bases, with 14 bases left in between. This CDR3 spans 14 amino acids.

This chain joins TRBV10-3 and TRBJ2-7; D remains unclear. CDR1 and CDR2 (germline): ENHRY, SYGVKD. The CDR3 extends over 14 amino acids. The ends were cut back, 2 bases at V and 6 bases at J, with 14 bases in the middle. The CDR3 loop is CAISERMLWLEQYF. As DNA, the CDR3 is TGTGCCATCAGTGAGAGAATGTTGTGGCTCGAGCAGTACTTC.